This T cell receptor beta chain appears in the sequencing data of a study of blood T cell repertoires in COVID-19. In the study overall: Samples of COVID-19 (acute and convalescent) were obtained from the United States, Italy and Spain. PBMCs, B-cell-depleted T cells, or T cells provided the cDNA or gDNA that made up the material.

Germline values: CDR1 SGHTA, CDR2 FQGTGA. The V end was cut by 0 bases, the J end by 7 bases, with 9 bases between. This CDR3 is 13 amino acids long. In the original workflow: Quantification of nucleated cells was approximated via reference gene primer amplification. TCRdb keeps only in-frame clones here, not all; method: immunoSEQ multiplex PCR. The V and J calls and clone size are taken from that table; D and trimming were inferred from the DNA. The data hold 15,000 to 20,000 clones, with roughly four fifths observed a single time. Sequenced material: peripheral blood. The chain joins TRBV7-3 to TRBJ1-1; D is perhaps TRBD1 (5 bases). This sequence was found in a man in his forties or fifties with active or convalescent COVID-19. The CDR3 DNA reads as TGTGCCAGCAGCTTAACGGTAACAGGTGAAGCTTTCTTT. Translating gives CASSLTVTGEAFF.